This note documents a single TCR beta chain sequence. Its specificity is unknown. This entry is derived from a study of T-cell memory formation after mild COVID-19. Study details: Largely, the TCR clusters proved donor specific. Study results and caveats: The CD4+ clones that contracted clustered mainly within CM and EM, and the CD8+ clones concentrated in EMRA. Some clones that responded turned up in pre-infection memory, which suggests that cross-reactive memory joined in. Clones that shrank (day 15 to 85) were balanced CD4/CD8, whereas later expanders leaned CD4+.

TCRdb reprocessed the 5' RACE reads via MiXCR and lists one record per CDR3 protein. This table holds a few hundred thousand distinct CDR3 sequences, more than 9% found once. This CDR3 region has 15 residues. Trimming took 5 bases from V and 1 from J; bases not matched to a gene: 7. Looked up from germline, CDR1 is SGHTA and CDR2 is FQGNSA. The sample was PBMCs or a T cell subset sorted from them (not recorded which). The V gene is TRBV7-2, the J gene TRBJ2-5; 7 bases fit TRBD2. The sequence derives from a man aged 18 to 29 who had mild COVID-19 (a few samples of this study predate the infection). Cell type and time point are not known. The CDR3 DNA follows: TGTGCCAGCAGCGTGTTGGGCGGGGGCCAAGAGACCCAGTACTTC. Its protein product is CASSVLGGGQETQYF.